The 9 T cell receptor beta chains listed next were all sequenced from one sample in a study of T-cell memory formation after mild COVID-19. TCRdb analysed the 5' RACE reads with MiXCR anew, one entry per CDR3 protein. The sample gives about 470,000 distinct CDR3 sequences, roughly 25% of which show up once; approximately 12% is in the top ten. Sequencing was performed on PBMCs or a T cell subset sorted from them (not recorded which). The source is an adult woman who had mild COVID-19 (a few samples of this study predate the infection). Cell type and time point are not known.

This clonotype was observed many times. V gene TRBV5-1 combines with J gene TRBJ1-2; D is ambiguous. The V gene's germline CDR1 is SGHRS and CDR2 YFSETQ. The CDR3 has 13 amino acids. V gave up 0 bases and J gave up 2 bases, with 5 bases separating them. CDR3: CASSLEGNYGYTF. CDR3 coding DNA: TGCGCCAGCAGCTTGGAAGGAAACTATGGCTACACCTTC.

This clonotype was counted a few times. The junction departs from the called germline gene at one end, perhaps through a read error. The genes are TRBV6-5 and TRBJ1-1; D remains ambiguous. This CDR3 is 14 amino acids long. Germline-derived CDR1 and CDR2 are MNHEY and SVGAGI. The CDR3 here is CASTYNIWGTEAFF. The CDR3 DNA reads as TGTGCCAGCACTTACAATATTTGGGGTACTGAAGCTTTCTTT.

The V gene is TRBV4-1, the J gene TRBJ1-2; 9 bases line up with TRBD1. V trimming: 1 base; J trimming: 6 bases; junction bases outside the gene matches: 6. Germline values: CDR1 MGHRA, CDR2 YSYEKL. This CDR3 comprises 15 residues. CDR3 protein: CASSQGADRGHGYTF. The CDR3 DNA sequence: TGCGCCAGCAGCCAAGGGGCGGACAGGGGCCATGGCTACACCTTC.

There are a few counts of this clonotype. CDR3 protein: CASSLAPEVTRGSNEQFF. The CDR3 DNA is TGTGCCAGCAGCTTAGCACCAGAGGTGACCCGGGGGTCCAATGAGCAGTTCTTC. This rearrangement joins TRBV7-6 to TRBJ2-1, with a tentative D call TRBD2 (6 bases). The CDR3 runs 18 residues. Germline assignment: CDR1 SGHVS and CDR2 FNYEAQ. V was shortened by 0 bases and J by 6 bases, with 21 bases between the two germline ends. Using reference TRBV7-6 and TRBJ2-1 for the parts outside the CDR3, the full variable domain is GAGVSQSPRYKVTKRGQDVALRCDPISGHVSLYWYRQALGQGPEFLTYFNYEAQQDKSGLPNDRFSAERPEGSISTLTIQRTEQRDSAMYRCASSLAPEVTRGSNEQFFGPGTRLTVL.

This clonotype was counted many times. V gene TRBV30 combines with J gene TRBJ1-3; weak D call: TRBD1 (6 bases). V gave up 2 bases and J gave up 0 bases, with 14 bases separating them. The CDR3 totals 16 residues. The germline V gene has CDR1 GTSNPN and CDR2 SVGIG (reference sequence). The CDR3 here is CAWSQGRSPSGNTIYF. CDR3 nucleotides: TGTGCCTGGAGTCAGGGGCGTTCCCCCTCTGGAAACACCATATATTTT. Variable domain in full (rest from reference TRBV30 and TRBJ1-3): SQTIHQWPATLVQPVGSPLSLECTVEGTSNPNLYWYRQAAGRGLQLLFYSVGIGQISSEVPQNLSASRPQDRQFILSSKKLLLSDSGFYLCAWSQGRSPSGNTIYFGEGSWLTVV.

The DNA for the CDR3 is TGTGCCAGTAGTCCGGCGGCGGGGGGCATGGATACGCAGTATTTT. Translated, it gives CASSPAAGGMDTQYF. The chain carries TRBV19 and TRBJ2-3, with 8 bases identical to TRBD2. Looked up from germline, CDR1 is LNHDA and CDR2 is SQIVND (reference sequence). This CDR3 is 15 amino acids long. V was pared by 5 bases and J by 6 bases, with 10 bases of the junction left unmatched.

The rearrangement links TRBV10-3 to TRBJ2-2; D uncertain. Germline V gene sequence: CDR1 ENHRY, CDR2 SYGVKD. V lost 4 bases and J lost 0, with 9 bases in between. CDR3 length equals 15 residues. CDR3 bases: TGTGCCATCAGTGTACGTAACGCGAACACCGGGGAGCTGTTTTTT. Its protein product is CAISVRNANTGELFF.

V usage is TRBV24-1 and J usage is TRBJ2-2; D remains ambiguous. The CDR3 spans 15 residues. Trimming took off 3 bases at V and 5 bases at J, with 12 bases between the two ends. Germline V gene lookup returns CDR1 KGHDR and CDR2 SFDVKD. The CDR3 DNA follows: TGTGCCACCAGTGATCCCGGACCAGAAACCGGGGAGCTGTTTTTT. Its translation is CATSDPGPETGELFF.

This clonotype was counted ten times or more. The chain recombines TRBV19 with TRBJ2-4; D tentatively fits TRBD1 or TRBD2 (5 bases each). The germline CDR1 and CDR2 sequences are LNHDA and SQIVND (reference sequence). The CDR3 is made up of 17 amino acids. Trimming removed 3 bases from V and 1 base from J, with 16 bases in between. Here the CDR3 DNA reads TGTGCCAGTAGTATGTCCCGGGGCTACGGGGCCAAAAACATTCAGTACTTC. This encodes CASSMSRGYGAKNIQYF.